The clone carrying this T cell receptor (beta chain) was seen at least ten times. Combining iRepertoire HTBI primers with Arm-PCR of CDR3 regions, the authors built TCR beta libraries. TCRdb reanalysed the multiplex PCR reads using MiXCR and keeps one entry per CDR3 protein. The data contain roughly 510,000 distinct CDR3 sequences, about 15% of them singletons. The CDR3 is 13 residues long. Germline V gene data show CDR1 as SGHRS and CDR2 as YFSETQ. The V end lost 0 bases, the J end lost 5 bases, and 6 bases lay between the germline ends. The sample comes from a study of regulatory T cells in long-lasting Graves disease. Time point specified: newly diagnosed GD, antithyroid drugs for less than 3 months. Scientists built the TCR library using RNA that was extracted from PBMCs. Another study also made use of these data, one on T cells in Graves' hyperthyroidism and ophthalmopathy.

The source was peripheral blood mononuclear cells (PBMCs), collected at new diagnosis, from a patient treated with antithyroid drugs. This clonotype was sampled from a man between 18 and 35 years old with Graves disease. The chain carries TRBV5-1 and TRBJ2-1; D is unresolved. The chain's CDR3 is CASSLASDNEQFF. CDR3 DNA sequence: TGCGCCAGCAGCTTGGCCAGCGACAATGAGCAGTTCTTC. Full variable domain (rest looked up from reference TRBV5-1 and TRBJ2-1): KAGVTQTPRYLIKTRGQQVTLSCSPISGHRSVSWYQQTPGQGLQFLFEYFSETQRNKGNFPGRFSGRQFSNSRSEMNVSTLELGDSALYLCASSLASDNEQFFGPGTRLTVL.